Sequencing of this TCR beta chain was carried out in a study of a mutant IDH1 vaccine in newly diagnosed glioma. Study summary: Mean patient age was approximately 40 years; about 60% were male and around 40% female.

Between the trimmed V and J ends, which lost 0 bases and 9 bases, there was a span of 21 bases. This CDR3 comprises 17 residues. Germline assignment: CDR1 GTSNPN and CDR2 SVGIG (reference sequence). Time point described: week 5, during vaccination. In every dose of vaccine, 300 ug of mutant IDH1 20-mer peptide was given alongside topical imiquimod. In the case of this clone: Its antigen is still unknown.

Profiled with immunoSEQ multiplex PCR; TCRdb holds only in-frame clones, not every one. The sample holds tens of thousands of clones, 65% to 80% seen once. Study-level points and caveats: Top-clonotype changes in peripheral T cells seemed unrelated to pseudoprogression.

The chain recombines TRBV30 with TRBJ1-6; a weak D match, TRBD1 (5 bases). Sequences were derived from PBMCs, sampled from a glioma patient whose treatment included an IDH1 peptide vaccine. The origin of this receptor is a man in his forties with glioma. Some clones in this sample may be carry-over from other donors' samples. The CDR3 is CAWSVWGSREDGSPLHF. The CDR3 DNA sequence: TGTGCCTGGAGTGTATGGGGGTCTCGCGAGGATGGTTCACCCCTCCACTTT. The full variable domain, its missing parts supplied by reference TRBV30 and TRBJ1-6, is SQTIHQWPATLVQPVGSPLSLECTVEGTSNPNLYWYRQAAGRGLQLLFYSVGIGQISSEVPQNLSASRPQDRQFILSSKKLLLSDSGFYLCAWSVWGSREDGSPLHFGNGTRLTVT.